These 24 T cell receptor beta chains share one sample of origin, sequenced in a study of T cells after yellow fever vaccination. Each CDR3 protein gets one entry after TCRdb re-called the 5' RACE reads with MiXCR. The sample consists of around 250,000 distinct CDR3 sequences, 6.9% of them appearing once. The sample in question was CD4+ T cells sorted from PBMCs, obtained 15 days after the yellow fever booster vaccination. These receptors were collected from a man younger than 45 who received the YFV17D yellow fever vaccine.

This clonotype was picked up a small number of times. V usage is TRBV10-3 and J usage is TRBJ2-2; no firm D call. The CDR3 runs to 14 residues. Germline V gives CDR1 ENHRY, CDR2 SYGVKD. With 2 bases removed from V and 4 bases from J, the gap between germline ends came to 8 bases. CDR3 nucleotides: TGTGCCATCAGTGAGCGTCATATCACCGGGGAGCTGTTTTTT. It is translated as CAISERHITGELFF.

At least ten counts were recorded for this clonotype. The V gene is TRBV12-3 or TRBV12-4, the J gene TRBJ2-7; D not certain. Trimming cost V 3 bases and J 0 bases, with 12 bases left between them. The CDR3 has 15 residues. CDR3 nucleotides: TGTGCCAGCAGTTTGGAGCGCCCGAGCTCCTACGAGCAGTACTTC. Its protein is CASSLERPSSYEQYF.

This clonotype is a singleton in its sample. The chain's CDR3 is CASSSGGTSGTETQYF. In DNA, the CDR3 is TGTGCCAGCAGCTCCGGTGGGACTAGCGGGACGGAGACCCAGTACTTC. The chain has TRBV7-8 and TRBJ2-5; 13 bases are a match to TRBD2. Germline CDR1 SGHVS, CDR2 FQNEAQ. The J segment lost 5 bases and the V segment lost 4 bases, leaving 7 bases of the junction unmatched. The CDR3 extends over 16 amino acids.

The sample holds many counts of this clonotype. The chain joins TRBV7-9 to TRBJ2-1; D remains unclear. Trimming took 5 bases from V and 0 from J, leaving 14 bases between them. The CDR3 has 16 residues. Germline V gives CDR1 SEHNR, CDR2 FQNEAQ (reference sequence). The CDR3 region is CASSVPIHSSYNEQFF. CDR3 DNA: TGTGCCAGCAGCGTTCCGATCCACTCCTCCTACAATGAGCAGTTCTTC. Filled out from reference TRBV7-9 and TRBJ2-1, the complete variable domain reads DTGVSQNPRHKITKRGQNVTFRCDPISEHNRLYWYRQTLGQGPEFLTYFQNEAQLEKSRLLSDRFSAERPKGSFSTLEIQRTEQGDSAMYLCASSVPIHSSYNEQFFGPGTRLTVL.

This clonotype was detected only a few times. The genes are TRBV6-1 and TRBJ1-5; D gene ambiguous. V lost 4 bases and J lost 3, with 16 bases in between. This CDR3 is 16 amino acids long. Germline loops: CDR1 MNHNS, CDR2 SASEGT. The CDR3 reads CASSAPPAPPNQPQHF. The CDR3, as DNA: TGTGCCAGCAGTGCTCCCCCGGCCCCACCCAATCAGCCCCAGCATTTT.

The V call is TRBV12-3 or TRBV12-4, the J call TRBJ2-4; no clear D. The CDR3 sequence is 14 residues long. Deletions cut 2 bases from V and 3 bases from J, with 8 bases between. In nucleotides, the CDR3 is TGTGCCAGCAGTTTAAGTGTCCGCAAAAACATTCAGTACTTC. This sequence encodes CASSLSVRKNIQYF.

The rearrangement uses TRBV3-1 and TRBJ1-1; D gene ambiguous. Trimming shortened V by 3 bases and J by 5 bases, and 4 bases separated the two germline ends. The CDR3 contains 11 residues. Germline assignment: CDR1 LGHDT and CDR2 YNNKEL (reference sequence). The CDR3 sequence is CASSHRTEAFF. CDR3 sequence (DNA): TGTGCCAGCAGCCATCGAACTGAAGCTTTCTTT. The complete variable domain, with remaining parts taken from reference TRBV3-1 and TRBJ1-1, reads DTAVSQTPKYLVTQMGNDKSIKCEQNLGHDTMYWYKQDSKKFLKIMFSYNNKELIINETVPNRFSPKSPDKAHLNLHINSLELGDSAVYFCASSHRTEAFFGQGTRLTVV.

This clonotype was counted a few times. The V call is TRBV7-3, the J call TRBJ1-2; D unclear. The CDR3 totals 15 residues. Germline CDR1 and CDR2: SGHTA and FQGTGA. Trimming shortened V by 5 bases and J by 4 bases, and 17 bases separated the two germline ends. This CDR3 reads CASSLMALGAYGYTF. As DNA, the CDR3 is TGTGCCAGCAGCCTAATGGCCTTGGGTGCCTATGGCTACACCTTC.

The table lists this clonotype with many counts. This chain links TRBV29-1 with TRBJ1-5, with D possibly TRBD1 on 5 matching bases. Trimming took 6 bases from V and 3 from J, leaving 15 bases between them. CDR3 length: 14 residues. Germline CDR1 reads SQVTM; CDR2 reads ANQGSEA. CDR3 sequence (DNA): TGCAGCGTCGCCTCCGGGACGGACAATCAGCCCCAGCATTTT. Residues: CSVASGTDNQPQHF.

V is TRBV3-1 and J is TRBJ2-2; no reliable D call. Germline V gene data show CDR1 as LGHDT and CDR2 as YNNKEL (reference sequence). The CDR3 covers 16 residues. V was cut by 4 bases and J by 1 base, with 13 bases left in between. The CDR3 loop is CASSRGTAVNTGELFF. Written as DNA, the CDR3 is TGTGCCAGCAGCCGTGGAACGGCTGTGAACACCGGGGAGCTGTTTTTT.

In this sample, this clonotype turned up a few times. This chain uses TRBV10-3 with TRBJ1-5; D perhaps matches TRBD1 (6 bases). The CDR3 is made up of 14 amino acids. Germline CDR1 and CDR2: ENHRY and SYGVKD. V dropped 7 bases and J dropped 6 bases, with 16 bases sitting between them. CDR3: CAINSDRFGQPQHF. Written as DNA, the CDR3 is TGTGCCATCAACTCTGACAGGTTCGGTCAGCCCCAGCATTTT.

The table lists this clonotype with many counts. The chain couples TRBV5-1 to TRBJ2-7, with D perhaps given as TRBD1 or TRBD2 (6 bases each). Trimming cost V 4 bases and J 6 bases, with 17 bases left between them. CDR1 SGHRS and CDR2 YFSETQ come from the germline V gene. CDR3 length equals 14 residues. CDR3 sequence (DNA): TGCGCCAGCAGCACCGGGGGCCAGGCTTCCGAGCAGTACTTC. Translation: CASSTGGQASEQYF.

The rearrangement joins TRBV20-1 to TRBJ2-1; TRBD2 matches at 9 bases. This CDR3 is 16 amino acids long. Unmatched junction bases numbered 16, after V lost 4 bases and J lost 9 bases. Germline V gives CDR1 DFQATT, CDR2 SNEGSKA (reference sequence). The CDR3 loop reads CSAIPLTGLASSEQFF. CDR3 DNA sequence: TGCAGTGCTATCCCCTTGACGGGACTAGCATCGAGTGAGCAGTTCTTC.

The chain has TRBV7-9 and TRBJ2-7, with a weak D call TRBD2 (6 bases). Trimming pared 1 base from V and 0 bases from J, leaving 16 bases between. Germline values: CDR1 SEHNR, CDR2 FQNEAQ (reference sequence). The length of the CDR3 is 17 residues. CDR3 loop: CASSLDWRGGNSYEQYF. The CDR3 DNA reads TGTGCCAGCAGCTTAGACTGGCGGGGCGGGAACTCCTACGAGCAGTACTTC.

This clonotype has only a few counts. This rearrangement joins TRBV2 to TRBJ2-1; 7 nucleotides match TRBD1. The V and J ends lost 7 bases and 0 bases, in that order; junction bases with no gene match: 6. The CDR3 runs to 15 residues. Germline lookup yields CDR1 SNHLY and CDR2 FYNNEI. CDR3 sequence reads: CASIQDRTSYNEQFF. CDR3 nucleotide sequence: TGTGCCAGCATCCAGGACAGGACCTCCTACAATGAGCAGTTCTTC.

V usage is TRBV14 and J usage is TRBJ2-1; 13 bases map to TRBD2. The CDR3 length is 19 residues. Germline V lookup: CDR1 SGHDN, CDR2 FVKESK. Trimming at V came to 2 bases and at J to 14 bases, leaving 21 bases not matched to a gene. The CDR3 DNA reads as TGTGCCAGCAGCCAAAAAAGAGGGGTGGGGACTAGCGGGAAAGGATGGAAGTTCTTC. This translates into CASSQKRGVGTSGKGWKFF.

This clonotype was counted only a few times. V gene TRBV7-9 combines with J gene TRBJ2-1; 11 nucleotides match TRBD2. The trim removed 10 bases at V and 4 bases at J, leaving 6 bases unmatched. The CDR3 loop spans 14 amino acids. Germline V gives CDR1 SEHNR, CDR2 FQNEAQ (reference sequence). The CDR3 loop is CATETSGRYNEQFF. CDR3 in DNA: TGTGCCACCGAAACTAGCGGGAGATACAATGAGCAGTTCTTC.

This clonotype was seen at least ten times. The rearrangement uses TRBV5-1 and TRBJ2-5, with D possibly being TRBD1 or TRBD2 (5 bases each). V shed 0 bases and J shed 5 bases, with 8 bases lying between them. This CDR3 has 13 residues. Germline-derived CDR1 and CDR2 are SGHRS and YFSETQ. In DNA, the CDR3 is TGCGCCAGCAGCTTGGCAGGGAGTGAGACCCAGTACTTC. Its protein product is CASSLAGSETQYF. Based on the CDR3 plus reference TRBV5-1 and TRBJ2-5, the full variable domain is KAGVTQTPRYLIKTRGQQVTLSCSPISGHRSVSWYQQTPGQGLQFLFEYFSETQRNKGNFPGRFSGRQFSNSRSEMNVSTLELGDSALYLCASSLAGSETQYFGPGTRLLVL.

The chain uses TRBV18 and TRBJ2-7, with a possible D match to TRBD2 (5 bases). Germline loops: CDR1 KGHSH, CDR2 LQKENI. V gave up 0 bases and J gave up 7 bases, with 10 bases separating them. The CDR3 length is 13 residues. In nucleotides, the CDR3 is TGTGCCAGCTCACCACCGCTAGCAGGAGAGCAGTACTTC. It is translated as CASSPPLAGEQYF.

This clonotype has a count of ten or more. The chain employs TRBV28 and TRBJ2-3; D possibly corresponds to TRBD2 (6 bases). The CDR3 is 15 amino acids. Trimming stripped 7 bases from V and 6 bases from J, with 20 bases between. Germline-derived CDR1 and CDR2 are MDHEN and SYDVKM. DNA of the CDR3: TGTGCCAGCAACAAAGCCCGACTAGGGTCGGATACGCAGTATTTT. Translated, it gives CASNKARLGSDTQYF.

This clonotype showed up many times. The chain is built from TRBV24-1 and TRBJ2-1, with D possibly TRBD1 on 5 matching bases. V was clipped by 2 bases and J by 0 bases, with 10 bases between them. Germline V gene data show CDR1 as KGHDR and CDR2 as SFDVKD. The CDR3 totals 16 residues. The CDR3 sequence: CATSDSDTTSYNEQFF. The CDR3 DNA sequence: TGTGCCACCAGTGATTCGGACACCACCTCCTACAATGAGCAGTTCTTC.

This clonotype was seen at least ten times. This chain links TRBV21-1 with TRBJ2-7; TRBD1, the table's D call, lacks a check against the DNA. TRBV21-1 is given as a pseudogene. This CDR3 has 15 residues. CDR3 amino acids: CASSIRGQGADEQYF. CDR3 coding DNA: TGTGCCAGCAGCATCCGAGGACAGGGGGCGGACGAGCAGTACTTC.

About this clonotype itself: A much larger clone differs from this one at a single base, so this may be a read error. The rearrangement uses TRBV6-5 and TRBJ2-3; no reliable D call. The CDR3 has 12 amino acids. Trimming took 7 bases from V and 7 from J, leaving 12 bases between them. Germline CDR1 and CDR2: MNHEY and SVGAGI. CDR3 residues: CASMGELNTQYF. The CDR3 region has the DNA TGTGCCAGCATGGGCGAATTGAATACGCAGTATTTT.

The rearrangement joins TRBV19 to TRBJ2-4; perhaps D is TRBD1 or TRBD2 (5 bases each). The V end was cut by 2 bases, the J end by 15 bases, with 14 bases between. This CDR3 contains 12 residues. From germline, CDR1 is LNHDA and CDR2 SQIVND (reference sequence). CDR3 in amino acids: CASSIKGRPRYF. For the CDR3, the DNA is TGTGCCAGTAGTATAAAGGGACGACCCCGGTACTTC. The full variable domain, with the rest looked up from reference TRBV19 and TRBJ2-4, is DGGITQSPKYLFRKEGQNVTLSCEQNLNHDAMYWYRQDPGQGLRLIYYSQIVNDFQKGDIAEGYSVSREKKESFPLTVTSAQKNPTAFYLCASSIKGRPRYFGAGTRLSVL.